This T cell receptor (beta chain) was recovered during a study of T cell responses to AZD1222 COVID-19 vaccine. Regarding this clone: Its antigen is unidentified.

Germline values: CDR1 SGHVS, CDR2 FNYEAQ. The V and J ends lost 5 bases and 6 bases respectively, with 17 bases between them. The CDR3 is 15 amino acids. Notes on the study in general: Clonal diversity may have been underestimated in mostly white British donors.

Using immunoSEQ multiplex PCR, the repertoire was profiled, and TCRdb retains in-frame clones only, with some absent. The table records around 150,000 clones, 90% to 95% of them present only once. Sequencing was performed on peripheral blood, taken 28 days after the second AZD1222 dose. V gene TRBV7-6 combines with J gene TRBJ1-5; tentative D call: TRBD1 (5 bases). The receptor was isolated from an adult who received the AZD1222 COVID-19 vaccine. CDR3 DNA: TGTGCCAGCAGCCCCTTCCCCGATGGGGCTCAGCCCCAGCATTTT. This gives the protein CASSPFPDGAQPQHF.